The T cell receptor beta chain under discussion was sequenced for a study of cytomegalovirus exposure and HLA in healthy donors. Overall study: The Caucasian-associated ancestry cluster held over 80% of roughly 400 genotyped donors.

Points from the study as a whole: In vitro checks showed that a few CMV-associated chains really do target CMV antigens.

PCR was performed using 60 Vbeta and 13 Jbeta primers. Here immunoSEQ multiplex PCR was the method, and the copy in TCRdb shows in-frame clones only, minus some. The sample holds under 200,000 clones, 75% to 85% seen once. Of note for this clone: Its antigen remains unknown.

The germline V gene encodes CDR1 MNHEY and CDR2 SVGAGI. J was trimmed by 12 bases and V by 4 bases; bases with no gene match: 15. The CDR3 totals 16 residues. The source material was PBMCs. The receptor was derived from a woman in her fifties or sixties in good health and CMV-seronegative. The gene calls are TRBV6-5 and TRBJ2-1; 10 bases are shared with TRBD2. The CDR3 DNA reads TGTGCCAGCAGTTCCTCCGGGACTAGCGTGCACAGGGGGCAGTTCTTC. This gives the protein CASSSSGTSVHRGQFF.